A selection of T cell receptor beta chains follows, all from one sample in a study of CD8 T cells in Susac syndrome. A single record per CDR3 protein comes from TCRdb applying MiXCR to the immunoSEQ multiplex PCR reads. The repertoire holds 150,000 or so distinct CDR3 sequences, with 92% as singletons. Material for sequencing was CD4+ T cells from PBMCs. These receptors were taken from a human donor in good health. CDR3s include the opening cysteine and the closing phenylalanine or tryptophan.

v_call: TRBV10-3; cdr3_aa: CAITASGANVLTF
v_call: TRBV7-6; cdr3_aa: CASSLAAATDTQYF
v_call: TRBV2; cdr3_aa: CASSASGRAGSDEQYF
v_call: TRBV2; cdr3_aa: CAIRTDSYEQYF
v_call: TRBV5-1; cdr3_aa: CASSRGRQETQYF
v_call: TRBV6-6; cdr3_aa: CASSWDRDYEQYF
v_call: TRBV28; cdr3_aa: CASSPGPAFNEKLFF
v_call: TRBV20-1; cdr3_aa: CSALTSGRQETQYF
v_call: TRBV18; cdr3_aa: CASSPDGSSYEQYF
v_call: TRBV12-3/TRBV12-4; cdr3_aa: CASSFILNTEAFF
v_call: TRBV6-2/TRBV6-3; cdr3_aa: CASRHLRDSFQETQYF
v_call: TRBV5-1; cdr3_aa: CASSLITGGQPQHF
v_call: TRBV4-3; cdr3_aa: CASSQDVGNTIYF
v_call: TRBV10-2; cdr3_aa: CASSSLLENTEAFF
v_call: TRBV5-1; cdr3_aa: CASSLADYPGQPQHF
v_call: TRBV3-1; cdr3_aa: CASSHSCDWGRWGNQPQHF
v_call: TRBV12-2; cdr3_aa: CASRPGTGQAGELFF
v_call: TRBV19; cdr3_aa: CASVPQGFGGELFF
v_call: TRBV5-1; cdr3_aa: CASRATGSSGANVLTF
v_call: TRBV5-1; cdr3_aa: CASSSGTAKETQYF
v_call: TRBV18; cdr3_aa: CASSQGLRSYEQYF
v_call: TRBV2; cdr3_aa: CASSAQTSGSGYTF
v_call: TRBV7-2; cdr3_aa: CASSIQGASSPLHF
v_call: TRBV18; cdr3_aa: CASSPPPSSTIYF
v_call: TRBV28; cdr3_aa: CASSLRPALFQQYF
v_call: TRBV5-1; cdr3_aa: CASSLEPSSYNEQFF
v_call: TRBV7-2; cdr3_aa: CASSLVGGGAEAFF
v_call: TRBV18; cdr3_aa: CASSPRTDLAEQYF
v_call: TRBV5-4; cdr3_aa: CASRSGTGGYGYTF
v_call: TRBV29-1; cdr3_aa: CSVDSFADTQYF
v_call: TRBV24-1; cdr3_aa: CATRGQGRDGYTF
v_call: TRBV5-1; cdr3_aa: CASSLAAGSGYTF
v_call: TRBV6-5; cdr3_aa: CASSYFLAGGSSYEQYF
v_call: TRBV18; cdr3_aa: CASSPGEEYGYTF
v_call: TRBV7-2; cdr3_aa: CASSYSLTANTEAFF
v_call: TRBV7-3; cdr3_aa: CASRREPNTEAFF
v_call: TRBV28; cdr3_aa: CASTSGQGTDEQYF
v_call: TRBV12-3/TRBV12-4; cdr3_aa: CASTQGAGGSAFF
v_call: TRBV3-1; cdr3_aa: CASSRQGAGNEQFF
v_call: TRBV20-1; cdr3_aa: CSAARARTGELFF
v_call: TRBV9; cdr3_aa: CASSVGTTNEKLFF
v_call: TRBV20-1; cdr3_aa: CSARDGLVGLETQYF
v_call: TRBV5-1; cdr3_aa: CASSLIPTDTQYF
v_call: TRBV28; cdr3_aa: CAITTSGSYYEQYF